The 31 T cell receptor beta chains in this list originate from one sample, sequenced in a study of blood T cell repertoires in COVID-19 (dated by TCRdb to the early 2020s). Libraries were constructed by the immunoSEQ multiplex PCR assay. TCRdb took this table from immuneACCESS and kept in-frame rearrangements with V and J called. Such tables lack part of the clones; where checked against another copy, unresolved V genes explain under half of the gap, and the rest is unexplained. Counted in this sample were more than 110,000 clones; roughly 88% of them appeared once. Around 4.5% of the sample goes to the ten largest clones. Material: PBMCs or T cells enriched from blood (not recorded which). These receptors were obtained from a man aged 45-60 years who had recovered from COVID-19.

In this sample, this clone turned up once. The rearrangement links TRBV15 to TRBJ2-5, with 9 bases matching TRBD2. Germline CDR1 and CDR2: LNHNV and YYDKDF (reference sequence). V was clipped by 0 bases and J by 6 bases; unmatched bases: 14. The CDR3 covers 18 residues. The CDR3, as DNA: TGTGCCACCAGCAGAGATCCTGGAGGCCTAGCGGGACCCAAGACCCAGTACTTC. Translation: CATSRDPGGLAGPKTQYF.

This chain joins TRBV15 and TRBJ2-7; 10 bases fit TRBD1. The CDR3 consists of 13 residues. Germline CDR1 LNHNV, CDR2 YYDKDF (reference sequence). Trimming removed 6 bases from V and 6 bases from J; junction bases left unmatched: 5. CDR3 DNA: TGTGCCACCAGAGCCGGGACAGGGGCCGAGCAGTACTTC. This gives the protein CATRAGTGAEQYF.

The rearrangement uses TRBV27 and TRBJ1-1; 9 nucleotides align to TRBD1. The CDR3 contains 17 residues. With 2 bases clipped from V and 6 bases from J, the junction kept 13 bases outside the gene matches. CDR1 and CDR2 (germline): MNHEY, SMNVEV (reference sequence). The CDR3 DNA reads TGTGCCAGCAGTTTAAAAGGGACAGGGAGCCGCCGAGCTGAAGCTTTCTTT. It is translated as CASSLKGTGSRRAEAFF.

CDR3 in amino acids: CATMPTSGGSTDTQYF. The DNA for the CDR3 is TGTGCCACCATGCCTACTAGCGGGGGGAGCACAGATACGCAGTATTTT. The chain uses TRBV24-1 and TRBJ2-3; 12 nucleotides align to TRBD2. CDR3 size: 16 residues. Germline CDR1 and CDR2: KGHDR and SFDVKD. The junction had 5 bases not matched to a gene; V was cut back by 8 bases and J by 0 bases.

The V gene is TRBV5-1, the J gene TRBJ2-2, with TRBD1 matching 9 bases. The CDR3 has 15 residues. The germline V gene has CDR1 SGHRS and CDR2 YFSETQ. J lost 4 bases, V lost 3 bases, and 4 bases had no gene match. The CDR3 DNA follows: TGCGCCAGCAGCTCCGGGACAGGGATCACCGGGGAGCTGTTTTTT. Amino acids: CASSSGTGITGELFF.

The chain employs TRBV10-1 and TRBJ2-3, with 8 bases aligning to TRBD2. CDR1 and CDR2 (germline): WNHNN, SYGVQD (reference sequence). The CDR3 loop spans 18 amino acids. Trimming cost V 0 bases and J 1 base; bases outside gene matches: 9. CDR3 amino acids: CASSESTSAVYGTDTQYF. The DNA for the CDR3 is TGCGCCAGCAGTGAGTCGACTAGCGCGGTCTACGGCACAGATACGCAGTATTTT.

V and J are TRBV6-5 and TRBJ2-1; 9 bases match TRBD1. Germline values: CDR1 MNHEY, CDR2 SVGAGI. The CDR3 has 15 amino acids. The trim removed 5 bases at V and 8 bases at J, leaving 10 bases unmatched. CDR3 sequence reads: CASSKQGAHTDEQFF. The CDR3 DNA is TGTGCCAGCAGTAAACAGGGGGCACACACGGATGAGCAGTTCTTC.

The chain uses TRBV9 and TRBJ2-6, with 8 nucleotides matching TRBD1. CDR3 length equals 19 residues. V lost 3 bases and J lost 0; bases outside the gene matches: 11. Germline assignment: CDR1 SGDLS and CDR2 YYNGEE. The CDR3 is CASSGLATGAISGANVLTF. DNA of the CDR3: TGTGCCAGCAGCGGGTTAGCGACAGGGGCCATCTCTGGGGCCAACGTCCTGACTTTC.

The V and J genes are TRBV21-1 and TRBJ2-3; the table's D call of TRBD2 was not tested on the DNA. TRBV21-1 is a pseudogene. CDR3 length: 19 amino acids. In DNA form, the CDR3 reads TGTGCCAGCAGCAAACGGGGTCCTAAGGCCAGCCCCCAGATAGATACGCAGTATTTT. Protein sequence: CASSKRGPKASPQIDTQYF.

V and J are TRBV2 and TRBJ1-2; D is ambiguous. The germline V gene has CDR1 SNHLY and CDR2 FYNNEI. The ends were cut back, 2 bases at V and 8 bases at J, with 9 bases in the middle. The CDR3 consists of 12 residues. The CDR3, as DNA: TGTGCCAGCAGTGAATCGAATCGGGGCTACACCTTC. This translates into CASSESNRGYTF.

V and J are TRBV6-6 and TRBJ2-7, with TRBD1 matching 9 bases. Germline CDR1 and CDR2: MNHNY and SVGAGI (reference sequence). The CDR3 loop spans 14 amino acids. V shed 4 bases, J shed 3 bases, and the junction held 4 bases outside the gene matches. This CDR3 is CASSFRQGGYEQYV. CDR3 bases: TGTGCCAGCAGTTTTCGACAGGGGGGCTACGAGCAGTACGTC.

This clone was picked up a small number of times. V is TRBV18 and J is TRBJ2-7; TRBD1 agrees at 8 bases. V lost 3 bases and J lost 1; bases outside the gene matches: 8. The CDR3 is made up of 16 amino acids. Looked up from germline, CDR1 is KGHSH and CDR2 is LQKENI. The CDR3 reads CASSPGAGTGSYEQYF. CDR3 DNA: TGTGCCAGCTCACCGGGGGCCGGGACAGGTTCCTACGAGCAGTACTTC.

The chain joins TRBV7-2 to TRBJ1-5; 9 bases agree with TRBD1. CDR1 is SGHTA and CDR2 is FQGNSA in the germline V gene. This CDR3 has 15 amino acids. After removal of 3 bases from V and 5 bases from J, the junction contained 5 bases not matched to a gene. This CDR3 reads CASSLGQGFYQPQHF. In DNA, the CDR3 is TGTGCCAGCAGCTTGGGACAGGGATTTTATCAGCCCCAGCATTTT.

This chain uses TRBV19 with TRBJ2-4; TRBD1 matches at 7 bases. J lost 3 bases, V lost 6 bases, and 8 bases had no gene match. This CDR3 spans 15 amino acids. In germline, CDR1 is LNHDA, CDR2 SQIVND (reference sequence). The CDR3: CASRDRSMDKNIQYF. CDR3 nucleotides: TGTGCCAGTAGGGACAGGTCTATGGACAAAAACATTCAGTACTTC.

V usage is TRBV28 and J usage is TRBJ1-4; D might be TRBD1 (5 bases). With 5 bases removed from V and 4 bases from J, the gap between germline ends came to 17 bases. This CDR3 contains 16 residues. The germline CDR1 and CDR2 sequences are MDHEN and SYDVKM. The CDR3 DNA reads TGTGCCAGCAGTCTCCCCCGGAGGGGCCTTAATGAAAAACTGTTTTTT. Amino acids: CASSLPRRGLNEKLFF.

The V gene is TRBV5-1, the J gene TRBJ2-7; possible D gene TRBD2, 6 bases. The germline CDR1 and CDR2 sequences are SGHRS and YFSETQ. V lost 1 base, J lost 0 bases, and 11 bases lay in between. CDR3 size: 15 residues. The CDR3 loop is CASSLSGLSSYEQYF. As DNA, the CDR3 is TGCGCCAGCAGCTTGAGCGGGTTGAGCTCCTACGAGCAGTACTTC. The complete variable domain, with remaining parts taken from reference TRBV5-1 and TRBJ2-7, reads KAGVTQTPRYLIKTRGQQVTLSCSPISGHRSVSWYQQTPGQGLQFLFEYFSETQRNKGNFPGRFSGRQFSNSRSEMNVSTLELGDSALYLCASSLSGLSSYEQYFGPGTRLTVT.

The V gene is TRBV18, the J gene TRBJ1-1, with a weak D call TRBD1 (5 bases). Germline assignment: CDR1 KGHSH and CDR2 LQKENI. V lost 0 bases to trimming and J lost 10 bases, with 9 bases between them. CDR3 length equals 12 residues. The CDR3, as DNA: TGTGCCAGCTCACCACCGGATAGGGGAGCTTTCTTT. Encoded protein: CASSPPDRGAFF.

This clone has a single count. The chain combines TRBV7-6 with TRBJ1-5, with 7 positions matching TRBD1. This CDR3 contains 15 residues. Losses at the gene ends were 5 bases for V and 0 bases for J; bases not matched to a gene: 4. Germline loops: CDR1 SGHVS, CDR2 FNYEAQ. The CDR3 region is CASSRTGDSNQPQHF. DNA for the CDR3: TGTGCCAGCAGCCGGACAGGAGATAGCAATCAGCCCCAGCATTTT.

The chain couples TRBV2 to TRBJ1-5; 9 positions agree with TRBD1. CDR3 length equals 14 residues. Germline lookup yields CDR1 SNHLY and CDR2 FYNNEI. The trim removed 6 bases at V and 8 bases at J, leaving 8 bases unmatched. The CDR3 protein is CASSLQGQGEPQHF. The CDR3 DNA is TGTGCCAGCAGCCTCCAGGGACAGGGTGAGCCCCAGCATTTT. The variable domain in full, completed from reference TRBV2 and TRBJ1-5, reads EPEVTQTPSHQVTQMGQEVILRCVPISNHLYFYWYRQILGQKVEFLVSFYNNEISEKSEIFDDQFSVERPDGSNFTLKIRSTKLEDSAMYFCASSLQGQGEPQHFGDGTRLSIL.

The chain uses TRBV7-9 and TRBJ1-3, with a weak D call TRBD1 (6 bases). The V gene's germline CDR1 is SEHNR and CDR2 FQNEAQ (reference sequence). Trimming stripped 6 bases from V and 2 bases from J, with 11 bases between. This CDR3 contains 14 residues. CDR3 DNA: TGTGCCAGCAGTCCTACAGGGACTGGAAACACCATATATTTT. It codes for CASSPTGTGNTIYF.

This clone was counted a few times. The chain joins TRBV5-8 to TRBJ1-3; TRBD1 agrees at 7 bases. V was clipped by 2 bases and J by 0 bases; unmatched bases: 5. CDR1 and CDR2 from the germline V gene are SGHTS and YDEGEE. The CDR3 is 16 residues long. CDR3 bases: TGTGCCAGCAGCTTTACAGGGGTATACTCTGGAAACACCATATATTTT. Amino acids: CASSFTGVYSGNTIYF.

The genes are TRBV6-5 and TRBJ1-3; D is uncertain. Per the germline V gene, CDR1 is MNHEY and CDR2 is SVGAGI. CDR3 length equals 14 residues. Deletions cut 6 bases from V and 3 bases from J, with 12 bases between. In DNA form, the CDR3 reads TGTGCCAGCAGCCCGACTGGGTTTGGAAACACCATATATTTT. It is translated as CASSPTGFGNTIYF.

The chain combines TRBV7-2 with TRBJ1-6; no definite D call. Deletions cut 3 bases from V and 10 bases from J, with 10 bases between. Germline V lookup: CDR1 SGHTA, CDR2 FQGNSA. The CDR3 contains 13 residues. The CDR3 sequence is CASSFRAGSPLHF. CDR3 bases: TGTGCCAGCAGCTTCAGAGCGGGATCACCCCTCCACTTT.

V gene TRBV7-2 combines with J gene TRBJ2-7; D ambiguous. Trimming stripped 1 base from V and 2 bases from J, with 9 bases between. Germline-derived CDR1 and CDR2 are SGHTA and FQGNSA. This CDR3 has 14 residues. CDR3 nucleotides: TGTGCCAGCAGCTTAGGGCTAACAGCCTACGAGCAGTACTTC. Translation gives CASSLGLTAYEQYF.

This clone was picked up one time. This sequence joins TRBV4-3 and TRBJ1-1; 12 bases map to TRBD1. The CDR3 loop spans 18 amino acids. The junction had 15 bases not matched to a gene; V was cut back by 0 bases and J by 10 bases. Looked up from germline, CDR1 is LGHNA and CDR2 is YSLEER. For the CDR3, the DNA is TGCGCCAGCAGCCAAGATCCCCGGGACAGGGGGCGGACTTGGGCAGCTTTCTTT. Translation gives CASSQDPRDRGRTWAAFF.

The CDR3: CASSPDRGFDNEQFF. The DNA for the CDR3 is TGTGCCAGCTCACCGGACAGGGGATTCGACAATGAGCAGTTCTTC. V gene TRBV18 combines with J gene TRBJ2-1; TRBD1 matches 9 bases. This CDR3 is built from 15 residues. V trimming: 3 bases; J trimming: 5 bases; junction bases outside the gene matches: 5. Germline values: CDR1 KGHSH, CDR2 LQKENI.

V usage is TRBV13 and J usage is TRBJ1-6; D gene uncertain. CDR3 size: 14 residues. Germline V gene lookup returns CDR1 PRHDT and CDR2 FYEKMQ (reference sequence). With 0 bases removed from V and 7 bases from J, the gap between germline ends came to 7 bases. The CDR3 protein is CASSLGRVNSPLHF. The CDR3 DNA is TGTGCCAGCAGCTTAGGACGCGTGAATTCACCCCTCCACTTT.

This chain links TRBV10-3 with TRBJ2-5; TRBD2 matches 10 bases. V gave up 5 bases and J gave up 5 bases; unmatched junction bases: 5. The CDR3 sequence is 14 residues long. The V gene's germline CDR1 is ENHRY and CDR2 SYGVKD. The CDR3 here is CAISPGLAKETQYF. The CDR3 DNA reads as TGTGCCATCAGTCCGGGACTAGCGAAGGAGACCCAGTACTTC.

This clone was recorded once. This chain joins TRBV4-2 and TRBJ1-1; TRBD1 is a possible D gene (6 bases). The CDR3 contains 16 residues. From germline, CDR1 is LGHNA and CDR2 YNFKEQ. Trimming cost V 6 bases and J 6 bases, with 23 bases left between them. The CDR3 reads CASSHGATGRGAEAFF. CDR3 nucleotides: TGTGCCAGCAGTCACGGGGCTACAGGGAGAGGTGCTGAAGCTTTCTTT.

This chain uses TRBV5-4 with TRBJ2-1; 9 bases line up with TRBD1. With V trimmed by 3 bases and J by 10 bases, 11 bases remained unmatched. The CDR3 contains 15 residues. CDR1 SGHNT and CDR2 YYREEE come from the germline V gene (reference sequence). The CDR3 region has the DNA TGTGCCAGCAGCTCTCGGGACAGGGTGACTCTCGAGCAGTTCTTC. This sequence encodes CASSSRDRVTLEQFF.

This chain links TRBV4-2 with TRBJ1-4, with D unclear. V lost 1 base to trimming and J lost 1 base, with 13 bases between them. The CDR3 runs 17 residues. The V gene's germline CDR1 is LGHNA and CDR2 YNFKEQ. CDR3 DNA sequence: TGTGCCAGCAGCCAAGGAGGCGGGGTAGGAACTAATGAAAAACTGTTTTTT. Its protein product is CASSQGGGVGTNEKLFF.